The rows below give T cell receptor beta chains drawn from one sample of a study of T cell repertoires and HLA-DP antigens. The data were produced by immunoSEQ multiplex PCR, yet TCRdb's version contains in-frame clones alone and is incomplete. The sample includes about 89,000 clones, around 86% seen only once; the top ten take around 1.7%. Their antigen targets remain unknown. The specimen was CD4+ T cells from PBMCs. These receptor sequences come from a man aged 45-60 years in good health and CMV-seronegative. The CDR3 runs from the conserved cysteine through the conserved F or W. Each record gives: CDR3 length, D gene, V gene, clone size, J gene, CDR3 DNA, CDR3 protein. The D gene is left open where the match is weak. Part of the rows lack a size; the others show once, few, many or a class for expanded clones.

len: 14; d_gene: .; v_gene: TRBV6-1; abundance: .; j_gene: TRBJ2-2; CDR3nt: TGTGCCAGCAGTGGTCTAGGGGGATCCGGGGAGCTGTTTTTT; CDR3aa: CASSGLGGSGELFF
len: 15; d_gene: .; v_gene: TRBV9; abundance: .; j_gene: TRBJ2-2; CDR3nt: TGTGCCAGCAGCGTTGGGGGCCGGGGAGCCGGGGAGCTGTTTTTT; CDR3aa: CASSVGGRGAGELFF
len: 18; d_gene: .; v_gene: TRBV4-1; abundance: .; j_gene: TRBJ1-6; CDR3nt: TGCGCCAGCAGCCAAGGATGGGGGGGCGGCTCCTATAATTCACCCCTCCACTTT; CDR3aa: CASSQGWGGGSYNSPLHF
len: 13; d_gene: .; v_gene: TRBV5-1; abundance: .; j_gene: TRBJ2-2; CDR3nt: TGCGCCAGCAGCATAGGGAGCACCGGGGAGCTGTTTTTT; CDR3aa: CASSIGSTGELFF
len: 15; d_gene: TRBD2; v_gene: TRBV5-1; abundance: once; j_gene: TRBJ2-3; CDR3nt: TGCGCCAGCAGCTTAAGCGGGAGCCCTGCAGATACGCAGTATTTT; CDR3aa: CASSLSGSPADTQYF
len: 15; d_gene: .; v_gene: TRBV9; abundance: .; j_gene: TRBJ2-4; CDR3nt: TGTGCCAGCAGCGTAGGGGTTGGGGATGAAAACATTCAGTACTTC; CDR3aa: CASSVGVGDENIQYF
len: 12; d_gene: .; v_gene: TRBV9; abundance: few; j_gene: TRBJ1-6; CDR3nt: TGTGCCAGCAGCGTAGGGGCTTCACCCCTCCACTTT; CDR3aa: CASSVGASPLHF
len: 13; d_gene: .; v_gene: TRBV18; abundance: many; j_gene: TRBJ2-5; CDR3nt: TGTGCCAGCTCACCTCCATTCCAAGAGACCCAGTACTTC; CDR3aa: CASSPPFQETQYF
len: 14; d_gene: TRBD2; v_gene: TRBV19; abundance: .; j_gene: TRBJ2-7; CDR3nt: TGTGCCAGTAGTATAGGTAGCGGGGTCTACGAGCAGTACTTC; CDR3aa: CASSIGSGVYEQYF
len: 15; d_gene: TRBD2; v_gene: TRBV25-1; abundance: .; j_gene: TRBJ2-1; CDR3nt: TGTGCCAGCAGTACAGTTCCCGGGAGGGTTAATGAGCAGTTCTTC; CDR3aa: CASSTVPGRVNEQFF
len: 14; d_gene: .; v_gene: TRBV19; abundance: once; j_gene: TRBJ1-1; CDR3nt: TGTGCCAGTAGTAACCCGGTTTGGAACACTGAAGCTTTCTTT; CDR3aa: CASSNPVWNTEAFF
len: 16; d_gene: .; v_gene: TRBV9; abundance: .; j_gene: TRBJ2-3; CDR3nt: TGTGCCAGCAGCGTTTCAGGGGGGTTTGGCACAGATACGCAGTATTTT; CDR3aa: CASSVSGGFGTDTQYF
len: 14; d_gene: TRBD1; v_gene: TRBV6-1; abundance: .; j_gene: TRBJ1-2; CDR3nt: TGTGCCAGCAGTGAACTGACAGGGTTAGGTGGCTACACCTTC; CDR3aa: CASSELTGLGGYTF
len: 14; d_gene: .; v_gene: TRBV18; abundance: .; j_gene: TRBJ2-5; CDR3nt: TGTGCCAGCTCACCGCTTCAGGTCGTGGAGACCCAGTACTTC; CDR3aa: CASSPLQVVETQYF
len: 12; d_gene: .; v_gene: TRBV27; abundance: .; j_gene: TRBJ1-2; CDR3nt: TGTGTTAGCAGGGGAAGGAACTATGGCTACACCTTC; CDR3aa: CVSRGRNYGYTF
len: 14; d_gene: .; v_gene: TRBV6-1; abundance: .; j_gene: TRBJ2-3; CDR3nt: TGTGCCAGCAGTGAGAACCCCAACACAGATACGCAGTATTTT; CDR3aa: CASSENPNTDTQYF
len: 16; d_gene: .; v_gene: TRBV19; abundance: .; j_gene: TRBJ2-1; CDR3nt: TGTGCCAGTACCCCCCCGGGCTCCAGGTCGTACAATGAGCAGTTCTTC; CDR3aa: CASTPPGSRSYNEQFF
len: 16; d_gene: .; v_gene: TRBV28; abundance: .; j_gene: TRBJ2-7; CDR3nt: TGTGCCAGCAGTTCCCCCCGGGCCCAGGGTTACTACGAGCAGTACTTC; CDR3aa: CASSSPRAQGYYEQYF
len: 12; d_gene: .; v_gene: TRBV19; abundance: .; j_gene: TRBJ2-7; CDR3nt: TGTGCCACAGGAGGCCTCTCCTACGAGCAGTACTTC; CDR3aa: CATGGLSYEQYF
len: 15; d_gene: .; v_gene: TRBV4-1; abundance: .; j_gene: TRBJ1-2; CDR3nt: TGCGCCAGCAGCCAACCGTACAGGGTTCACTATGGCTACACCTTC; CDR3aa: CASSQPYRVHYGYTF
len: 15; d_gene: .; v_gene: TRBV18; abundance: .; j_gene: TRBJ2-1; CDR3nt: TGTGCCAGCTCACCTCGACAGACGTCCTACAATGAGCAGTTCTTC; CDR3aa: CASSPRQTSYNEQFF
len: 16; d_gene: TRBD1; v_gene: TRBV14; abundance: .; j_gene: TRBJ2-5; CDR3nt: TGTGCCAGCAGCCATGACAGGGGTGGGTATTGTGAGACCCAGTACTTC; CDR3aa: CASSHDRGGYCETQYF
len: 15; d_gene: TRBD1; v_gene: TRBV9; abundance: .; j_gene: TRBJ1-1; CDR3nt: TGTGCCAGCAGCGTCGGGACAGGGCCTGACACTGAAGCTTTCTTT; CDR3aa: CASSVGTGPDTEAFF
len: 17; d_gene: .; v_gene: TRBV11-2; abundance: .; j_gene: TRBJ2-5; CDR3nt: TGTGCCAGCAGCCACCCCCCCTGGCGCAGCGTAGCGGAGACCCAGTACTTC; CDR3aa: CASSHPPWRSVAETQYF
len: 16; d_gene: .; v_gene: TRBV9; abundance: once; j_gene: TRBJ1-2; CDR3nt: TGTGCCAGCAGCGTAGACCGCGCGGGCAGGGGATATGGCTACACCTTC; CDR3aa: CASSVDRAGRGYGYTF
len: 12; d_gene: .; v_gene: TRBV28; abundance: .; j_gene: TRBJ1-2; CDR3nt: TGTGCCAGCAGCTCCGACCCCTATGGCTACACCTTC; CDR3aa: CASSSDPYGYTF
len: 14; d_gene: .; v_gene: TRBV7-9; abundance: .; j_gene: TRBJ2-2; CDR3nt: TGTGCCAGCAGCTTAGGATCGAACACCGGGGAGCTGTTTTTT; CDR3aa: CASSLGSNTGELFF
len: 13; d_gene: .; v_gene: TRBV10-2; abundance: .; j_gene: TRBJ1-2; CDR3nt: TGCGCCAGCAGTGACGGGGGCTGGGATGGCTACACCTTC; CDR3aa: CASSDGGWDGYTF
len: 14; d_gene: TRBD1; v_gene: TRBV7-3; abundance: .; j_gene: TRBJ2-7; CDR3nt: TGTGCCAGCAGCCCCGGGACAGGGCGATACGAGCAGTACTTC; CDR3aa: CASSPGTGRYEQYF
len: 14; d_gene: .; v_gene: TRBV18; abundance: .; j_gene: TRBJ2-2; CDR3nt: TGTGCCAGCTCACCACCGAAAGCCACCGGGGAGCTGTTTTTT; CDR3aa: CASSPPKATGELFF
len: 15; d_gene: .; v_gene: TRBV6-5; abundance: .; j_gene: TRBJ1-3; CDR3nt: TGTGCCAGCAGTTACTCGGGGATCTCTGGAAACACCATATATTTT; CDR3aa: CASSYSGISGNTIYF
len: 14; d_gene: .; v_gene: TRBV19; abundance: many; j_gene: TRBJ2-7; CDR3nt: TGTGCCAGTAGTATTGGTCAGGGGATAGGGGAGCAGTACTTC; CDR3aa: CASSIGQGIGEQYF
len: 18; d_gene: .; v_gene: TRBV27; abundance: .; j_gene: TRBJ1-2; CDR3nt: TGTGCCAGCAGTTTTCGCAGTGGGGGTGGGGGGGCTAACTATGGCTACACCTTC; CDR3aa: CASSFRSGGGGANYGYTF
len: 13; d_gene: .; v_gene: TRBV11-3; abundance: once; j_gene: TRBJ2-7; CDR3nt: TGTGCCAGCAGCTTGGTCGAGGGCTACGAGCAGTACTTC; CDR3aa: CASSLVEGYEQYF
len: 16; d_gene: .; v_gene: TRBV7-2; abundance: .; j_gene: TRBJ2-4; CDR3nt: TGTGCCAGCAGCTTAGCGGAGGGGTGGTACGTAGACATTCAGTACTTC; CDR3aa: CASSLAEGWYVDIQYF
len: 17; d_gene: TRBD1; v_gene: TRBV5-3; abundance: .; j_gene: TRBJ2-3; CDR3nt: TGTGCCAGAAGCGGAAAGGACAGGCCATGGGGGACAGATACGCAGTATTTT; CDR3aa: CARSGKDRPWGTDTQYF
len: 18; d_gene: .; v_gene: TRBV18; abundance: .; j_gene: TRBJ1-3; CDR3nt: TGTGCCAGCTCACCAGGCTTGGGGACAACTTTACCTGGGAACACCATATATTTT; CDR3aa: CASSPGLGTTLPGNTIYF
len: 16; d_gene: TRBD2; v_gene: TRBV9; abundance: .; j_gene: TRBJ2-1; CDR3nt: TGTGCCAGCAGCACCCTTAGCGGGGGTTCCTACAATGAGCAGTTCTTC; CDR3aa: CASSTLSGGSYNEQFF
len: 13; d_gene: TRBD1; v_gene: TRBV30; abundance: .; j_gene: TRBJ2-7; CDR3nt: TGTGCCTGGAAGGACAGGACAACCTACGAGCAGTACTTC; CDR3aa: CAWKDRTTYEQYF
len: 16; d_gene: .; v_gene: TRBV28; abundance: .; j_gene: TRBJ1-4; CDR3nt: TGTGCCAGCAGTTTAATCGGAACCTCAACTAATGAAAAACTGTTTTTT; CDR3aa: CASSLIGTSTNEKLFF
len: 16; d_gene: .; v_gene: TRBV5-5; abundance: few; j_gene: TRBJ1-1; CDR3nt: TGTGCCAGCAGCTTGGTCCTAACTGGGGGGAACACTGAAGCTTTCTTT; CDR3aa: CASSLVLTGGNTEAFF